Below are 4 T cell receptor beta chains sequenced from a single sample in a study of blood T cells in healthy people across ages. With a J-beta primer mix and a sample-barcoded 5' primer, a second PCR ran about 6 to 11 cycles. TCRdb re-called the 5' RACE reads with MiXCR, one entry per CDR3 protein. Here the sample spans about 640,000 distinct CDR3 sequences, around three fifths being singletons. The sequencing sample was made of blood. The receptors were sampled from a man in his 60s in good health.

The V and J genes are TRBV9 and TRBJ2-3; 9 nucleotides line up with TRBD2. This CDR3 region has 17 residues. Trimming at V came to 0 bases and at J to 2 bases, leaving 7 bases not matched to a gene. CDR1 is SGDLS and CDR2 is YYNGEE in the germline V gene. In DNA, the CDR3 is TGTGCCAGCAGCGTAGATTTCGGCGGGGGGGTCACAGATACGCAGTATTTT. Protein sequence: CASSVDFGGGVTDTQYF.

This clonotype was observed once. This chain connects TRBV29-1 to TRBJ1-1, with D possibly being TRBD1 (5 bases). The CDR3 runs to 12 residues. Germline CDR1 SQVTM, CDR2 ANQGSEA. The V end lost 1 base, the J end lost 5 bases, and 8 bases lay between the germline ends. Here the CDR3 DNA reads TGCAGCGTTGAAGTAGGGGTGACTGAAGCTTTCTTT. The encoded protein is CSVEVGVTEAFF.

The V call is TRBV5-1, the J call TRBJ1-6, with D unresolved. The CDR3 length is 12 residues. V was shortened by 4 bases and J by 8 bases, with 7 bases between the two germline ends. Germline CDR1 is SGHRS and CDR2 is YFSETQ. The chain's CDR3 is CASSANDSPLHF. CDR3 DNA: TGCGCCAGCAGCGCCAACGATTCACCCCTCCACTTT.

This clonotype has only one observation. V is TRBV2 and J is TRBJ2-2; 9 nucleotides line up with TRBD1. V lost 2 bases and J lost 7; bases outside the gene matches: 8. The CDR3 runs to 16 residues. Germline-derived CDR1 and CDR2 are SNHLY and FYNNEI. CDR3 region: CASSERRTGEGGELFF. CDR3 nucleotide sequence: TGTGCCAGCAGTGAAAGACGGACAGGGGAGGGCGGGGAGCTGTTTTTT.